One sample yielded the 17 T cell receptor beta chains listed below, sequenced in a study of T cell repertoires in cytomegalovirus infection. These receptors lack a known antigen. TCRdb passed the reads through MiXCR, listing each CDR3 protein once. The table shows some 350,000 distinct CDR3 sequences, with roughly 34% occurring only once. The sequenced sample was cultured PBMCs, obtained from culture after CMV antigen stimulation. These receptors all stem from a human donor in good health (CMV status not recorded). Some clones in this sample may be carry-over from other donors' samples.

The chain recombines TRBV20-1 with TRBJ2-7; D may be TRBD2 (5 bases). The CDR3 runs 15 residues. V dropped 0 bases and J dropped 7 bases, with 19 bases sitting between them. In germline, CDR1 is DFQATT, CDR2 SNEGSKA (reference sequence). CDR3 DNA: TGCAGTGCTAGAGATTCTGGACTTCCTCTATTGGAGCAGTACTTC. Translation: CSARDSGLPLLEQYF.

The CDR3 loop reads CSAKPGGRETQYF. The CDR3 nucleotides read TGCAGTGCTAAGCCAGGGGGCAGGGAGACCCAGTACTTC. This chain uses TRBV20-1 with TRBJ2-5, with 8 positions matching TRBD1. Trimming cost V 4 bases and J 5 bases; bases outside gene matches: 6. Germline V gives CDR1 DFQATT, CDR2 SNEGSKA (reference sequence). The CDR3 covers 13 residues.

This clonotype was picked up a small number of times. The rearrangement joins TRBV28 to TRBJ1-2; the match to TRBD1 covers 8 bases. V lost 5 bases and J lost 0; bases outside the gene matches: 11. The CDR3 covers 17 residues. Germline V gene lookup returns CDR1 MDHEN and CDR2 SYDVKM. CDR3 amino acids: CASSTNRDRLTNYGYTF. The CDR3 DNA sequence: TGTGCCAGCAGTACTAACCGGGACAGGCTAACTAACTATGGCTACACCTTC.

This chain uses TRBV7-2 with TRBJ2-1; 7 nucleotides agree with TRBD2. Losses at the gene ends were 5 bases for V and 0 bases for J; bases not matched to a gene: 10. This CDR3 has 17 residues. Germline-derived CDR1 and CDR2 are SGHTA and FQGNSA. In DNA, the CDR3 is TGTGCCAGCAGCCCACCTAGCGGATGGAGCTCCTACAATGAGCAGTTCTTC. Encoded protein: CASSPPSGWSSYNEQFF.

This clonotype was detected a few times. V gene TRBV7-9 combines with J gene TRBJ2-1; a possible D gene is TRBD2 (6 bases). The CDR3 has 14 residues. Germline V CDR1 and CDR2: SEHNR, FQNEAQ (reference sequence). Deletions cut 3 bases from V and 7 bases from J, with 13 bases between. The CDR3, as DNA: TGTGCCAGCAGCTTTCCCCTAGCGCCTAATGAGCAGTTCTTC. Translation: CASSFPLAPNEQFF.

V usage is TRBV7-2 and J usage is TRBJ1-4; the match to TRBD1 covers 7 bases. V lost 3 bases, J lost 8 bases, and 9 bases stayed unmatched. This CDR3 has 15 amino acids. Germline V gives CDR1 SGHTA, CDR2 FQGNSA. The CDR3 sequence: CASSFHRGLGEKLFF. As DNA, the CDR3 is TGTGCCAGCAGCTTCCACAGGGGATTAGGGGAAAAACTGTTTTTT.

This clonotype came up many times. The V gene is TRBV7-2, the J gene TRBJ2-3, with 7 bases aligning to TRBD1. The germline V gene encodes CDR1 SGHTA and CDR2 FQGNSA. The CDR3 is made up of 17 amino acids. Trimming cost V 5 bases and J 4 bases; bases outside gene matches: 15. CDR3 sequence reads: CASSRPTPTGFADTQYF. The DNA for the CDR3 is TGTGCCAGCAGCCGCCCGACCCCGACAGGGTTCGCAGATACGCAGTATTTT.

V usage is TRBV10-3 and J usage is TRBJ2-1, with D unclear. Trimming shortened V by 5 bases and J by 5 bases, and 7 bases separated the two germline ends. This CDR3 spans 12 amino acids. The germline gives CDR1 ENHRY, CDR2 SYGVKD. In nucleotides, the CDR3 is TGTGCCATCAGTAGGAGAGACAATGAGCAGTTCTTC. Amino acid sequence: CAISRRDNEQFF.

CDR3 nucleotide sequence: TGTGCCAGCAGCTTACGGGGGACGGCACGAGAGACCCAGTACTTC. Translated: CASSLRGTARETQYF. The chain couples TRBV13 to TRBJ2-5; tentative D call: TRBD2 (6 bases). Germline CDR1 PRHDT, CDR2 FYEKMQ (reference sequence). Deletions cut 2 bases from V and 4 bases from J, with 14 bases between. The CDR3 is 15 amino acids.

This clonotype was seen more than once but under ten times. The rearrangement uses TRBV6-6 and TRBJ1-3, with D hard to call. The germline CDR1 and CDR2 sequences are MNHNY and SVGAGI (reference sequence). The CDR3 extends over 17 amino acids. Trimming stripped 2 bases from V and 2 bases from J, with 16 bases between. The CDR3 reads CASSYELRGRPGNTIYF. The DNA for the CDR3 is TGTGCCAGCAGTTACGAGCTCCGCGGAAGGCCTGGAAACACCATATATTTT.

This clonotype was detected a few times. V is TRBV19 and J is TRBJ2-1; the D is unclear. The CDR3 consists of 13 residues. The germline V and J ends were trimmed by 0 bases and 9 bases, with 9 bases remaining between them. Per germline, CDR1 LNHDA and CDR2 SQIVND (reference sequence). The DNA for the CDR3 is TGTGCCAGTAGTATAGATCGGGTTCGTGAGCAGTTCTTC. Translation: CASSIDRVREQFF.

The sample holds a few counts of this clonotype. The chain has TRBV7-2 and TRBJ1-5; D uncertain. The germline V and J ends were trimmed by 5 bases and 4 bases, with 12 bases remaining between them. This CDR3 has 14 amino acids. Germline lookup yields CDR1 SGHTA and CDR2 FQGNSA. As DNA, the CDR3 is TGTGCCAGCAGCCAATACACGGGGAATCAGCCCCAGCATTTT. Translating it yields CASSQYTGNQPQHF.

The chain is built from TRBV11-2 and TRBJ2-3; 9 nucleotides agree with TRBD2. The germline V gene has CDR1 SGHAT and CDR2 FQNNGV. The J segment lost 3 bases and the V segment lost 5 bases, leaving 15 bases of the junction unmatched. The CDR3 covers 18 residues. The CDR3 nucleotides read TGTGCCAGCAGCCTCTACCCCCTGGCTAGCGGGGATACAGATACGCAGTATTTT. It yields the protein CASSLYPLASGDTDTQYF.

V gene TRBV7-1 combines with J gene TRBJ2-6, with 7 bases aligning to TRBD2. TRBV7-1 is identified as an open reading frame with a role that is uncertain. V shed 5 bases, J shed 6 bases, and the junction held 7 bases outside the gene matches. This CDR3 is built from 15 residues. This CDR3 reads CASSPGGSLANVLTF. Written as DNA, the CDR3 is TGTGCCAGCAGCCCAGGCGGGAGCTTGGCCAACGTCCTGACTTTC.

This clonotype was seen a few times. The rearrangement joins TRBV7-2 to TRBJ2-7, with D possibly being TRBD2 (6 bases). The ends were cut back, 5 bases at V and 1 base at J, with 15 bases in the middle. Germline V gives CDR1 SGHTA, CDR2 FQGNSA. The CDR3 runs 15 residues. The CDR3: CASSHPGLASYEQYF. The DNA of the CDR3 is TGTGCCAGCAGCCACCCAGGGCTAGCGTCCTACGAGCAGTACTTC.

In DNA form, the CDR3 reads TGTGCCAGCAGCTTTTTTCCCCAGGCAGATACGCAGTATTTT. It translates to CASSFFPQADTQYF. This sequence joins TRBV7-9 and TRBJ2-3; D is unresolved. The CDR3 consists of 14 residues. V was shortened by 3 bases and J by 4 bases, with 11 bases between the two germline ends. CDR1 SEHNR and CDR2 FQNEAQ come from the germline V gene (reference sequence).

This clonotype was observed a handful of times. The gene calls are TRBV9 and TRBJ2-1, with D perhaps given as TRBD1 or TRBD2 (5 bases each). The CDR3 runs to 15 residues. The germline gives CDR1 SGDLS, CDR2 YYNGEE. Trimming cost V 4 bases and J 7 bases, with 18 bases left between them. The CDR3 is CASSSLGTGPNEQFF. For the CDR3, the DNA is TGTGCCAGCAGCTCACTCGGGACCGGCCCTAATGAGCAGTTCTTC.